The 6 T cell receptor beta chains below were found in one sample sequenced in a study of shared clonotypes between healthy human individuals. Assay: immunoSEQ multiplex PCR; the TCRdb copy retains only in-frame clones and omits some. Counted here are fewer than 650,000 clones, roughly 79% occurring once; the ten biggest clones make up 9.5% to 15%. Specimen: PBMCs. Receptor source: a middle-aged woman in good health. Some clones in this sample may be carry-over from other donors' samples.

Here the CDR3 DNA reads TGTGCCAGCAGCTTTGGACTAGCGGGAGAGGGAACCTACGAGCAGTACTTC. It codes for CASSFGLAGEGTYEQYF. The chain couples TRBV5-5 to TRBJ2-7, with 13 bases matching TRBD2. The CDR3 is 17 amino acids. Germline assignment: CDR1 SGHKS and CDR2 YYEKEE (reference sequence). The V and J ends lost 2 bases and 2 bases, in that order; junction bases with no gene match: 7.

V gene TRBV2 combines with J gene TRBJ2-5; D gene ambiguous. From germline, CDR1 is SNHLY and CDR2 FYNNEI. V was trimmed by 1 base and J by 2 bases, leaving 5 bases between them. The CDR3 sequence is 13 residues long. The DNA for the CDR3 is TGTGCCAGCAGTGAAGTCCCGCAAGAGACCCAGTACTTC. Residues: CASSEVPQETQYF.

The chain recombines TRBV20-1 with TRBJ2-7; weak D call: TRBD2 (5 bases). The CDR3 has 11 residues. Germline V gene sequence: CDR1 DFQATT, CDR2 SNEGSKA (reference sequence). Between the trimmed V and J ends, which lost 6 bases and 3 bases, there was a span of 9 bases. CDR3 region: CSAGLGYEQYF. CDR3 sequence (DNA): TGCAGTGCAGGACTGGGCTACGAGCAGTACTTC.

The rearrangement links TRBV7-8 to TRBJ2-5, with TRBD2 identical over 13 bases. CDR1 is SGHVS, CDR2 FQNEAQ, per germline. V shed 5 bases and J 4 bases; nucleotides not matched to a gene: 7. The CDR3 is 16 amino acids. As DNA, the CDR3 is TGTGCCAGCAGCCCCCGGACTAGCGGGAGTGGAGAGACCCAGTACTTC. Translation gives CASSPRTSGSGETQYF.

The chain employs TRBV7-2 and TRBJ2-1, with a possible D match to TRBD1 (5 bases). Trimming pared 2 bases from V and 3 bases from J, leaving 14 bases between. The V gene's germline CDR1 is SGHTA and CDR2 FQGNSA. The CDR3 covers 16 residues. CDR3 in DNA: TGTGCCAGCAGCTTACGAACCGACAGACTCTACAATGAGCAGTTCTTC. This codes for CASSLRTDRLYNEQFF.

CDR3 sequence: CASSYGTSSYNEQFF. CDR3 nucleotide sequence: TGTGCCAGCAGCTACGGGACTAGCTCCTACAATGAGCAGTTCTTC. The rearrangement links TRBV9 to TRBJ2-1, with 8 bases fitting TRBD2. J was trimmed by 0 bases and V by 4 bases; bases with no gene match: 3. In germline, CDR1 is SGDLS, CDR2 YYNGEE. This CDR3 region has 15 residues. The entire variable domain, with the rest obtained from reference TRBV9 and TRBJ2-1, is as follows: DSGVTQTPKHLITATGQRVTLRCSPRSGDLSVYWYQQSLDQGLQFLIQYYNGEERAKGNILERFSAQQFPDLHSELNLSSLELGDSALYFCASSYGTSSYNEQFFGPGTRLTVL.